The present TCR beta chain was sequenced within a study of blood T cell repertoires in COVID-19. There are 15 residues in the CDR3. V lost 2 bases and J lost 2, with 13 bases in between. Germline lookup yields CDR1 SGHNT and CDR2 YENEEA. TCRdb's table, derived via immunoSEQ multiplex PCR, lists solely in-frame clones and lacks some. The sample shows 150,000 to 200,000 clones, around 86% of them seen only once. The sequence came from a woman in her forties in a cohort exposed to, infected with or recovered from COVID-19 (not recorded which). Sequences were obtained from PBMCs or T cells enriched from blood (not recorded which). The chain carries TRBV11-3 and TRBJ2-7, with a tentative D call TRBD1 (5 bases). DNA for the CDR3: TGTGCCAGCAGCTTAAAGGGGATTGCCCCCTACGAGCAGTACTTC. Its protein product is CASSLKGIAPYEQYF.